Each of the 32 T cell receptor beta chains below was sequenced from the same sample in a study of identical twins (dated by TCRdb to about 2016). Library preparation used 5' RACE. This sample was sequenced with an Illumina HiSeq 2000. Using fastp at Q25 and MiXCR, TCRdb reprocessed the public reads and kept productive beta chains. Merged by CDR3 protein, the rows form single entries marked with the most common genes and DNA. A total of 500,000 to 550,000 distinct CDR3 sequences appear in this sample, roughly a fifth of them only once. Around 0.9% of the sample lies in the top ten. This sample was also put to use in a study of T cells expressing NK-cell markers.

Specimen: CD4+ T cells sorted from blood. These receptors originate from a woman under 30 in good health.

This clonotype showed up many times. This sequence joins TRBV28 and TRBJ2-1; 9 bases map to TRBD1. After removal of 5 bases from V and 2 bases from J, the junction contained 4 bases not matched to a gene. This CDR3 is 15 amino acids long. CDR1 is MDHEN, CDR2 SYDVKM, per germline. The CDR3 reads CASSIRDRAYNEQFF. CDR3 DNA: TGTGCCAGCAGTATACGGGACAGGGCCTACAATGAGCAGTTCTTC.

This chain links TRBV20-1 with TRBJ1-5; 8 bases fit TRBD1. The ends lost 4 bases at V and 11 bases at J; junction bases unmatched: 7. The CDR3 contains 12 residues. From germline, CDR1 is DFQATT and CDR2 SNEGSKA (reference sequence). This CDR3 reads CSATGQEVTQHF. Written as DNA, the CDR3 is TGCAGTGCTACGGGACAGGAGGTGACCCAGCATTTT.

J is TRBJ2-1 and V is TRBV5-1, with 8 bases aligning to TRBD2. The length of the CDR3 is 16 residues. Germline V CDR1 and CDR2: SGHRS, YFSETQ. The trim removed 3 bases at V and 8 bases at J, leaving 13 bases unmatched. Here the CDR3 DNA reads TGCGCCAGCAGCTCGCGAAGTAGCGGGGCCGTCGATGAGCAGTTCTTC. Translating gives CASSSRSSGAVDEQFF.

This sequence joins TRBV25-1 and TRBJ2-7; D possibly uses TRBD1 or TRBD2 (6 bases each). The CDR3 covers 13 residues. Trimming stripped 3 bases from V and 4 bases from J, with 10 bases between. In germline, CDR1 is MGHDK, CDR2 SYGVNS. The CDR3 DNA sequence: TGTGCCAGCAGTGAGGGGGGCTTTTACGAGCAGTACTTC. Its translation is CASSEGGFYEQYF.

This chain links TRBV20-1 with TRBJ1-2, with D perhaps TRBD1 (5 bases). Trimming cost V 1 base and J 6 bases, with 9 bases left between them. Germline loops: CDR1 DFQATT, CDR2 SNEGSKA (reference sequence). The CDR3 has 12 residues. CDR3 DNA sequence: TGCAGTGCTAGAGTCAGGGATAATGGCTACACCTTC. Protein: CSARVRDNGYTF.

This clonotype was observed a handful of times. This chain uses TRBV10-1 with TRBJ2-4, with no clear D. The CDR3 covers 15 residues. V gave up 6 bases and J gave up 5 bases, with 17 bases separating them. Germline V gene sequence: CDR1 WNHNN, CDR2 SYGVQD (reference sequence). CDR3 bases: TGCGCCAGCAGCCCCAACCTGGGTGGACAAAACATTCAGTACTTC. Translating it yields CASSPNLGGQNIQYF.

This clonotype was picked up one time. CDR3 loop: CASSRDTTYEQYF. Written as DNA, the CDR3 is TGCGCCAGCAGCAGGGACACAACCTACGAGCAGTACTTC. The chain has TRBV5-1 and TRBJ2-7, with a tentative D call TRBD1 (6 bases). In germline, CDR1 is SGHRS, CDR2 YFSETQ. There are 13 residues in the CDR3. The germline V and J ends were trimmed by 4 bases and 2 bases, with 10 bases remaining between them.

This rearrangement joins TRBV14 to TRBJ2-2, with 8 nucleotides matching TRBD1. CDR3 length: 14 amino acids. Germline V CDR1 and CDR2: SGHDN, FVKESK. Losses at the gene ends were 8 bases for V and 1 base for J; bases not matched to a gene: 3. DNA of the CDR3: TGTGCCAGCGCCGGGACAGGGAACACCGGGGAGCTGTTTTTT. Translated: CASAGTGNTGELFF.

Only a few counts were recorded for this clonotype. CDR3 sequence: CASSTLAGGRLNEQFF. The CDR3 nucleotides are TGTGCCAGCAGCACCTTAGCGGGGGGGCGTTTGAATGAGCAGTTCTTC. The chain couples TRBV7-3 to TRBJ2-1; the match to TRBD2 covers 11 bases. The CDR3 sequence is 16 residues long. V was pared by 5 bases and J by 7 bases, with 10 bases of the junction left unmatched. The V gene's germline CDR1 is SGHTA and CDR2 FQGTGA. Drawing the rest from reference TRBV7-3 and TRBJ2-1, the complete variable domain is GAGVSQTPSNKVTEKGKYVELRCDPISGHTALYWYRQSLGQGPEFLIYFQGTGAADDSGLPNDRFFAVRPEGSVSTLKIQRTERGDSAVYLCASSTLAGGRLNEQFFGPGTRLTVL.

This clonotype was counted only a few times. V usage is TRBV25-1 and J usage is TRBJ2-3; perhaps TRBD2 as D (7 bases). V was trimmed by 9 bases and J by 4 bases, leaving 26 bases between them. There are 17 residues in the CDR3. Germline V gene lookup returns CDR1 MGHDK and CDR2 SYGVNS. The chain's CDR3 is CASPCGGGANESDTQYF. The CDR3 DNA sequence: TGTGCCAGTCCGTGTGGGGGGGGGGCCAATGAGTCAGATACGCAGTATTTT.

V usage is TRBV3-1 and J usage is TRBJ2-6; D is ambiguous. The CDR3 has 15 residues. The germline gives CDR1 LGHDT, CDR2 YNNKEL (reference sequence). Trimming cost V 2 bases and J 1 base, with 6 bases left between them. DNA of the CDR3: TGTGCCAGCAGCCAATTCGCATCTGGGGCCAACGTCCTGACTTTC. Its translation: CASSQFASGANVLTF.

The rearrangement links TRBV20-1 to TRBJ1-2, with 9 nucleotides matching TRBD1. The CDR3 sequence is 15 residues long. V lost 6 bases and J lost 5; bases outside the gene matches: 13. Germline V gene data show CDR1 as DFQATT and CDR2 as SNEGSKA (reference sequence). The CDR3 reads CSASPGTGIGYGYTF. As DNA, the CDR3 is TGCAGTGCCAGTCCCGGGACAGGGATAGGGTATGGCTACACCTTC.

This clonotype has just a few counts. The rearrangement uses TRBV5-1 and TRBJ1-5; 9 nucleotides line up with TRBD1. The germline gives CDR1 SGHRS, CDR2 YFSETQ. The CDR3 loop spans 15 amino acids. The junction had 5 bases not matched to a gene; V was cut back by 0 bases and J by 7 bases. The CDR3 region has the DNA TGCGCCAGCAGCTTGGGGACAGGGGCCCCCCAGCCCCAGCATTTT. It codes for CASSLGTGAPQPQHF.

The chain has TRBV7-2 and TRBJ2-2; unclear D gene. V shed 5 bases and J shed 6 bases, with 13 bases lying between them. The V gene's germline CDR1 is SGHTA and CDR2 FQGNSA. The CDR3 extends over 14 amino acids. This CDR3 reads CASSLEVSAGELFF. In DNA form, the CDR3 reads TGTGCCAGCAGCCTAGAAGTCAGCGCCGGGGAGCTGTTTTTT.

This CDR3 reads CASGIGSYYEQYF. The CDR3 DNA is TGTGCCAGCGGGATAGGCAGTTACTACGAGCAGTACTTC. The chain joins TRBV2 to TRBJ2-7; the D is unclear. Germline values: CDR1 SNHLY, CDR2 FYNNEI. This CDR3 is built from 13 residues. The V and J ends lost 8 bases and 3 bases respectively, with 14 bases between them.

This clonotype was counted between two and nine times. The rearrangement uses TRBV20-1 and TRBJ1-2; D gene uncertain. Germline-derived CDR1 and CDR2 are DFQATT and SNEGSKA (reference sequence). With 5 bases removed from V and 0 bases from J, the gap between germline ends came to 7 bases. This CDR3 is built from 12 residues. The CDR3 DNA follows: TGCAGTGCTCCCACAACTAACTATGGCTACACCTTC. This gives the protein CSAPTTNYGYTF.

There are many counts of this clonotype. This chain links TRBV20-1 with TRBJ2-1, with D perhaps assigned TRBD1 or TRBD2 (5 bases each). CDR1 DFQATT and CDR2 SNEGSKA come from the germline V gene (reference sequence). CDR3 length: 11 residues. Trimming took 6 bases from V and 8 from J, leaving 11 bases between them. CDR3 sequence: CSAGTGDEQFF. The CDR3, as DNA: TGCAGTGCGGGGACCGGCGATGAGCAGTTCTTC.

The chain is built from TRBV30 and TRBJ1-1, with D maybe TRBD1 (6 bases). Trimming took 0 bases from V and 7 from J, leaving 12 bases between them. CDR1 and CDR2 from the germline V gene are GTSNPN and SVGIG (reference sequence). CDR3 length: 13 residues. The CDR3, as DNA: TGTGCCTGGAGTGTACGATTGGACAGTGAAGCTTTCTTT. It is translated as CAWSVRLDSEAFF.

The rearrangement joins TRBV5-1 to TRBJ2-7; tentatively, D is TRBD1 (5 bases). Trimming cost V 1 base and J 5 bases, with 13 bases left between them. Germline V gene lookup returns CDR1 SGHRS and CDR2 YFSETQ. The CDR3 has 14 residues. The CDR3 nucleotides are TGCGCCAGCAGCTTGATGGGGCCGGCGAACGAGCAGTACTTC. This gives the protein CASSLMGPANEQYF.

The chain combines TRBV5-1 with TRBJ2-3, with 8 bases lining up with TRBD2. The CDR3 sequence is 15 residues long. Unmatched junction bases numbered 7, after V lost 5 bases and J lost 2 bases. Germline V CDR1 and CDR2: SGHRS, YFSETQ. The CDR3 sequence is CASRGSGGPTDTQYF. The CDR3 DNA follows: TGCGCCAGCAGGGGTTCGGGAGGGCCCACAGATACGCAGTATTTT.

The chain has TRBV10-1 and TRBJ2-3; 9 nucleotides line up with TRBD2. The CDR3 length is 15 residues. CDR1 and CDR2 from the germline V gene are WNHNN and SYGVQD (reference sequence). V shed 1 base, J shed 9 bases, and the junction held 8 bases outside the gene matches. The CDR3 DNA follows: TGCGCCAGCAGTGAGTGGCGGGGGGGTAGATCAACGCAGTATTTT. Its protein is CASSEWRGGRSTQYF.

Only a few counts were recorded for this clonotype. The chain links TRBV6-5 to TRBJ1-3, with D possibly being TRBD1 (5 bases). V was clipped by 0 bases and J by 7 bases, with 16 bases between them. The germline gives CDR1 MNHEY, CDR2 SVGAGI. The length of the CDR3 is 16 residues. The CDR3 protein is CASSYSDSPGQNTIYF. CDR3 sequence (DNA): TGTGCCAGCAGTTACTCCGACAGCCCCGGGCAGAACACCATATATTTT.

J is TRBJ2-1 and V is TRBV20-1; 10 nucleotides match TRBD2. V dropped 6 bases and J dropped 6; count of bases not matched to a gene: 8. Germline V CDR1 and CDR2: DFQATT, SNEGSKA (reference sequence). This CDR3 region has 14 residues. This CDR3 is CSAPEASGSNEQFF. In DNA, the CDR3 is TGCAGTGCCCCGGAGGCTAGCGGGAGCAATGAGCAGTTCTTC.

The chain combines TRBV5-4 with TRBJ2-2; 7 nucleotides match TRBD2. The CDR3 covers 17 residues. CDR1 SGHNT and CDR2 YYREEE come from the germline V gene (reference sequence). J was trimmed by 0 bases and V by 2 bases; bases with no gene match: 7. DNA of the CDR3: TGTGCCAGCAGCTTCGGGATCGCGGGGGCGAACACCGGGGAGCTGTTTTTT. Translated: CASSFGIAGANTGELFF.

This chain connects TRBV10-3 to TRBJ2-3; D assignment may be TRBD1 or TRBD2 (5 bases each). Germline CDR1 is ENHRY and CDR2 is SYGVKD. V was clipped by 4 bases and J by 2 bases, with 10 bases between them. This CDR3 comprises 14 residues. CDR3 residues: CAISVGTHTDTQYF. The CDR3 DNA follows: TGTGCCATCAGTGTAGGGACCCACACAGATACGCAGTATTTT.

A few counts support this clonotype. V usage is TRBV10-3 and J usage is TRBJ2-7, with 10 bases fitting TRBD1. Germline CDR1 reads ENHRY; CDR2 reads SYGVKD. V was clipped by 10 bases and J by 1 base; unmatched bases: 7. The CDR3 is 14 residues long. Here the CDR3 DNA reads TGTGCCACCTGGGACAGGGGCCCGTCCTACGAGCAGTACTTC. As protein: CATWDRGPSYEQYF.

The CDR3 protein is CASAFQKNQPQHF. As DNA, the CDR3 is TGTGCCAGCGCTTTTCAGAAGAATCAGCCCCAGCATTTT. The chain combines TRBV2 with TRBJ1-5; the D is unclear. Germline values: CDR1 SNHLY, CDR2 FYNNEI. The CDR3 has 13 residues. The V gene lost 8 bases and the J gene lost 4 bases, with 12 bases spanning the gap.

This clonotype has only a few counts. The V and J genes are TRBV20-1 and TRBJ1-4, with a weak D call TRBD1 (5 bases). Germline V gives CDR1 DFQATT, CDR2 SNEGSKA (reference sequence). The CDR3 loop spans 13 amino acids. Deletions cut 5 bases from V and 3 bases from J, with 10 bases between. The CDR3 spells CSALGGANEKLFF. The CDR3 DNA reads TGCAGTGCTCTGGGGGGGGCTAATGAAAAACTGTTTTTT.

In this sample, this clonotype turned up a few times. V and J are TRBV27 and TRBJ1-2; a possible D gene is TRBD1 (5 bases). This CDR3 has 13 amino acids. V was trimmed by 8 bases and J by 4 bases, leaving 14 bases between them. Germline CDR1 reads MNHEY; CDR2 reads SMNVEV (reference sequence). As DNA, the CDR3 is TGTGCCAGCGGCCCAGGGTTTGGCTATGGCTACACCTTC. Its protein is CASGPGFGYGYTF.

The chain couples TRBV4-2 to TRBJ2-1; 11 bases are shared with TRBD2. Germline lookup yields CDR1 LGHNA and CDR2 YNFKEQ. Losses at the gene ends were 4 bases for V and 4 bases for J; bases not matched to a gene: 12. The length of the CDR3 is 18 residues. CDR3 sequence: CASSPGTSGASFYNEQFF. In nucleotides, the CDR3 is TGTGCCAGCAGCCCTGGGACTAGCGGTGCCTCCTTTTACAATGAGCAGTTCTTC.

This clonotype was observed at least ten times. The chain is built from TRBV5-1 and TRBJ1-2, with D possibly being TRBD1 (5 bases). CDR1 SGHRS and CDR2 YFSETQ come from the germline V gene. This CDR3 spans 14 amino acids. Trimming pared 0 bases from V and 5 bases from J, leaving 11 bases between. CDR3 sequence: CASSLEGSLYGYTF. CDR3 DNA sequence: TGCGCCAGCAGCTTGGAGGGGAGCTTATATGGCTACACCTTC.

This clonotype was detected only a few times. In nucleotides, the CDR3 is TGTGCCAGCAGTTTTGGTCTAGCGGTTAGCACAGATACGCAGTATTTT. Translated, it gives CASSFGLAVSTDTQYF. This chain connects TRBV12-3 or TRBV12-4 to TRBJ2-3; TRBD2 matches at 7 bases. The CDR3 totals 16 residues. V trimming: 3 bases; J trimming: 0 bases; junction bases outside the gene matches: 6.